What follows describes a single T cell receptor beta chain. Trimming removed 3 bases from V and 5 bases from J; junction bases left unmatched: 12. Germline V lookup: CDR1 KGHDR, CDR2 SFDVKD. This CDR3 region has 19 residues. Some clones are missing from TCRdb's copy, which holds only in-frame ones; the method was immunoSEQ multiplex PCR. The sample lists approximately 100,000 clones, 70% to 85% occurring once. The source of the sample is a study of blood T cell repertoires in COVID-19. This chain uses TRBV24-1 with TRBJ2-1; 13 bases are shared with TRBD2. The sequence came from a man aged 55 to 70 with acute or convalescent COVID-19. Sequencing was carried out using peripheral blood. Here the CDR3 DNA reads TGTGCCACCAGTGATCTGCTGAGGACTAGCGGGGGACCTCACAATGAGCAGTTCTTC. Residues: CATSDLLRTSGGPHNEQFF.